The source of this TCR beta chain is a study of tumor-infiltrating lymphocytes in primary liver carcinoma (dated by TCRdb to between 2016 and 2019). Regarding the research as a whole: Of the five patients, three men and two women aged 30 to 69 years, four had hepatocellular carcinoma and one had combined HCC and intrahepatic cholangiocarcinoma. The five patients had tumors staged T1-T3 N0M0, with maximum diameters ranging from about 4.2 to 10 cm. TCRbeta repertoire sequencing, expression microarrays and whole-exome sequencing were combined in the study across five regions of each liver tumor, with adjacent normal tissue and blood also included. A total of approximately 35 specimens from 5 patients, comprising 25 or so tumor regions, 5 adjacent noncancerous liver tissues and 5 peripheral blood samples, were covered by TCRbeta repertoire sequencing. Each sample produced about 3.5 to 8 million productive TCRbeta reads, and read depth showed no significant difference between tissue types. Technical replicate repertoires showed high reproducibility, with mean shared-clone rates about 0.88 and correlation coefficients above 0.95. The 20 to 30 tumor region samples were profiled with Agilent mRNA microarrays so that TCRbeta repertoire diversity could be related to the local molecular phenotype. General study outcomes and caveats: Repertoire overlap was higher between tumor regions (mean about 35%) than tumor-adjacent (around 17%) or tumor-blood (14%) pairs, consistent with antigen-driven expansion. Only 4 or 5 patients were included in the study, and the authors note that the findings should be validated in a larger study. Only roughly 7-25% of top clones appeared in all five regions of a tumor, which suggests that tumor-infiltrating T cells are spatially heterogeneous. The top 250 clones accounted for a significantly greater share of the repertoire in tumors than in blood (p = 0.039). Because sequencing covered only the TCR beta chain and unpaired alpha chains were not captured, true repertoire diversity is likely underestimated. Comparison of CD4+ and CD8+ T cell repertoires was precluded by the use of bulk unsorted samples.

Comment on this clonotype: There is no known antigen for this receptor. There are no base qualities to consult, and no much larger clone falls within one base.

Without any cell sorting, total RNA and DNA were extracted together from about 20-30 mg of bulk tissue using the AllPrep DNA/RNA mini kit. Surgical resection was performed in China between November 2015 and early 2016 on 5 or 6 patients with histopathologically diagnosed primary liver carcinoma. Chronic HBV infection was present in the patients, and the patients were treatment-naive at sampling. Five spatially separated regions were sampled per tumor: superior, inferior, left-lateral and right-lateral poles, plus the tumor centre. More than 85% viable tumor cells were found by histology in every tumor sample. Fresh tumor and adjacent tissue pieces were bisected; one half was stored in RNAlater at -80°C, the other sent for histology. Using a constant-region primer and ProtoScript II reverse transcriptase, TCRbeta-specific cDNA was reverse-transcribed from approximately 0.5 ug total RNA. Construction of the TCRbeta libraries relied on three nested rounds of multiplex PCR, following a slightly modified ARM-PCR procedure. Multiplex TRBV1-TRBV30 forward primers and a Cbeta reverse primer were used in the first two PCR rounds, each of which was run for 9 to 11 cycles. Sample barcodes and Illumina adapters were added in a final 25-cycle PCR with Deep VentR polymerase. Amplicons of 200-500 bp were gel-purified with a QIAquick gel extraction kit before sequencing. An Illumina HiSeq 2500 was used to sequence the TCRbeta amplicons, generating 250-bp paired-end reads. The authors' pipeline ran thus. Quality trimming of reads was performed with Trimmomatic v0.33, and paired reads were merged with FLASH v1.2.11 so that full CDR3 sequences could be recovered. V, D and J germline segments were assigned to the rearranged TCRbeta sequences using MiGEC v1.2.1b. Clonotype statistics and Shannon-Wiener diversity indices were computed with VDJtools v1.0.0. Except for diversity analysis, only the 250 most abundant clonotypes of each sample were used in subsequent analyses to reduce sampling bias. TCRdb's own reprocessing of the public reads used fastp at Q25 and MiXCR and kept productive beta chains. Each entry merges the rows of one CDR3 protein and shows their most common DNA and genes. It is TCRdb's table, rather than the study itself, that gives the V and J calls and clone size. The sample table lists fewer than 70,000 distinct CDR3 sequences, 70% to 85% of them with a count of one. The top ten clones comprise roughly 60% of the sample.

The CDR3 runs 13 amino acids, cysteine and phenylalanine included. Only CDR3 DNA remains: 39 bases, in frame from the first base. V lost 11 bases and J lost 1 base; the stretch between them is 14 bases long. Reading the germline V gene gives CDR1 SGHNT and CDR2 YENEEA. This chain joins TRBV11-3 to TRBJ1-1, and the D gene may be TRBD1, 6 bases matching. The TCR sequence derives from a man aged 40-49 years with primary liver carcinoma and hepatitis B virus infection. Sequences were obtained from liver tumor tissue from sampling region 2. Explained via the paper, the cell subset or site label denotes: tumor region T2, inferior pole. The CDR3 reads CADSLDRNTEAFF. In nucleotides, the sequence is TGTGCCGACAGCTTGGACAGGAACACTGAAGCTTTCTTT.